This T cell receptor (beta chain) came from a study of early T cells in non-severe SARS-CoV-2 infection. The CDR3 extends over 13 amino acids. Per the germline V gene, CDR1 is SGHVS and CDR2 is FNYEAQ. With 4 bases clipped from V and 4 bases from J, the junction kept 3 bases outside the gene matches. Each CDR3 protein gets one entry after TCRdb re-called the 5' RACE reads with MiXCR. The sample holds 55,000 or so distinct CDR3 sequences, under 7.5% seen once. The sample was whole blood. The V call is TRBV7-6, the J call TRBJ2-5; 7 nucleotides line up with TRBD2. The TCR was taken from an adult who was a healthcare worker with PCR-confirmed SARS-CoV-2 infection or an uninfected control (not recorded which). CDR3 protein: CASSWTGGETQYF. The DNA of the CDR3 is TGTGCCAGCAGCTGGACGGGGGGAGAGACCCAGTACTTC.